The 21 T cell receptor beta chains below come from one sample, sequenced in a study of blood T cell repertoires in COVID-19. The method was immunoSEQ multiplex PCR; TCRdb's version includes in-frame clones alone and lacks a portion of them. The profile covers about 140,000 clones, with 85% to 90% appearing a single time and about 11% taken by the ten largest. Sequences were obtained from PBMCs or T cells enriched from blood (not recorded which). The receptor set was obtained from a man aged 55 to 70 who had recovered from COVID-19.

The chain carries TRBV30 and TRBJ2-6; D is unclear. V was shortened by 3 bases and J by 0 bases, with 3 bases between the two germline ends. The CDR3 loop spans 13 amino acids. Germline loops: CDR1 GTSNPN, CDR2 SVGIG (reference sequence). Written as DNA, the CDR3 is TGTGCCTGGAGCCGCTCTGGGGCCAACGTCCTGACTTTC. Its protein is CAWSRSGANVLTF.

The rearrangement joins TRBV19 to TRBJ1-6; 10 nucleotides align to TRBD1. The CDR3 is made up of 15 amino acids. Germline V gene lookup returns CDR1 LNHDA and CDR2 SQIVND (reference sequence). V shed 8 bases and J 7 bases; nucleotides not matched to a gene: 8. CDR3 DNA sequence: TGTGCCAGTGCCGGGACAGGGGTAGGCAATTCACCCCTCCACTTT. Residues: CASAGTGVGNSPLHF.

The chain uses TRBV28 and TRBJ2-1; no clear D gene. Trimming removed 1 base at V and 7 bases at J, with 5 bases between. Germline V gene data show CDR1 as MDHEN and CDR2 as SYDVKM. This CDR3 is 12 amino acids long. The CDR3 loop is CASSLYRNEQFF. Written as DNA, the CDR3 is TGTGCCAGCAGTTTATACCGGAATGAGCAGTTCTTC.

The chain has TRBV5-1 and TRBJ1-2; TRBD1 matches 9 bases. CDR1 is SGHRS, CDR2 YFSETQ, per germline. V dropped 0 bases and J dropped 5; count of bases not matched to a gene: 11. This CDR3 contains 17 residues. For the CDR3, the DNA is TGCGCCAGCAGCTTGGTGGGACAGGGCTTCGGGGGATATGGCTACACCTTC. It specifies CASSLVGQGFGGYGYTF.

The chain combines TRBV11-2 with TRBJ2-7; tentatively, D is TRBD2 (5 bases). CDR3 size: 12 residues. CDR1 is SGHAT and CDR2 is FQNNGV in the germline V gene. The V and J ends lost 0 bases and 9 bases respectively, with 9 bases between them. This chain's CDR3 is CASSLDRLAQYF. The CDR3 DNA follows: TGTGCCAGCAGCTTAGATCGCCTAGCGCAGTACTTC.

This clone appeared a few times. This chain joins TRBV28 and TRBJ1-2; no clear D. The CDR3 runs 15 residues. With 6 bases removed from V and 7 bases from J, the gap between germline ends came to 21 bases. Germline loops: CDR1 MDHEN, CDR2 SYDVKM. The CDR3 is CASSSPRGALVGYTF. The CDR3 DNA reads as TGTGCCAGCAGCTCCCCCAGAGGCGCGTTGGTTGGCTACACCTTC.

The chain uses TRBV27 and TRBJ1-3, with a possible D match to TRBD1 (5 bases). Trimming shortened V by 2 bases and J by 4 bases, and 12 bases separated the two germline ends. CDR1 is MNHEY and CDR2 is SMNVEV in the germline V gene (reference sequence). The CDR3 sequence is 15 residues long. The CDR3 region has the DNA TGTGCCAGCAGTTTACAGGGTTGGGGAGGAAACACCATATATTTT. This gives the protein CASSLQGWGGNTIYF.

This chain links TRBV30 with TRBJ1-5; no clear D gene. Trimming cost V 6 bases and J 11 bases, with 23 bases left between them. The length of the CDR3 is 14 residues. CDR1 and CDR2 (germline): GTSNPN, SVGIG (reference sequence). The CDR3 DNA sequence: TGTGCCTGCACAGCCGGACTGGGGTCAACGGCCCAGCATTTT. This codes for CACTAGLGSTAQHF.

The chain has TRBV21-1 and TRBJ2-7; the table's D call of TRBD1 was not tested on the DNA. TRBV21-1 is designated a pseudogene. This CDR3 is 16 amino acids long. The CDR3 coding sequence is TGTGCCAGCAGCAAAGGGCGGAAGACAGGGAGGTACGAGCAGTACTTC. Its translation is CASSKGRKTGRYEQYF.

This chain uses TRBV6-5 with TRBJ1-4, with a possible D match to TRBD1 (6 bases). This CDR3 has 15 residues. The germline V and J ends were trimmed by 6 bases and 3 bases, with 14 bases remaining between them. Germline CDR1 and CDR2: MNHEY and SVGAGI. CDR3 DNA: TGTGCCAGCAGCGTGTCAGGACAGTCTAATGAAAAACTGTTTTTT. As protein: CASSVSGQSNEKLFF.

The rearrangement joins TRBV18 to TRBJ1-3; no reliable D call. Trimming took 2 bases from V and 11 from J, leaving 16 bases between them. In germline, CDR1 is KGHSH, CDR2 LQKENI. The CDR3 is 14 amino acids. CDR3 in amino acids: CASSPEGSWLPIYF. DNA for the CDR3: TGTGCCAGCTCACCAGAGGGCAGTTGGTTGCCCATATATTTT. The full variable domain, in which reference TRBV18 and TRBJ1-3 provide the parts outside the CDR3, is NAGVMQNPRHLVRRRGQEARLRCSPMKGHSHVYWYRQLPEEGLKFMVYLQKENIIDESGMPKERFSAEFPKEGPSILRIQQVVRGDSAAYFCASSPEGSWLPIYFGEGSWLTVV.

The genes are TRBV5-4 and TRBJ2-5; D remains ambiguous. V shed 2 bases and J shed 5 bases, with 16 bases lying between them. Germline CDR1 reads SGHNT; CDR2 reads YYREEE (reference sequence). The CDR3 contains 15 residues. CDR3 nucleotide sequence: TGTGCCAGCAGCTTACGTTGGGCAAAGAATGAGACCCAGTACTTC. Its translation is CASSLRWAKNETQYF.

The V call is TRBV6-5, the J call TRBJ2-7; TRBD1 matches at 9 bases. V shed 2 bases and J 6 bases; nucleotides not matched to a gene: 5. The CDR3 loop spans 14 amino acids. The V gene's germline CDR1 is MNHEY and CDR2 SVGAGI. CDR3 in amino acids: CASSYSDRGGEQYF. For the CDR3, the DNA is TGTGCCAGCAGTTACAGTGACAGGGGGGGCGAGCAGTACTTC.

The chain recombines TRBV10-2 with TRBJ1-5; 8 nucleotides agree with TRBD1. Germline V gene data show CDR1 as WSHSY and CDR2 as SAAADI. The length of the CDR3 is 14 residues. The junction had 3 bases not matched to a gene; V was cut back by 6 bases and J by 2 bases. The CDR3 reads CASRTGVGNQPQHF. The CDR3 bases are TGCGCCAGCAGGACAGGGGTCGGCAATCAGCCCCAGCATTTT.

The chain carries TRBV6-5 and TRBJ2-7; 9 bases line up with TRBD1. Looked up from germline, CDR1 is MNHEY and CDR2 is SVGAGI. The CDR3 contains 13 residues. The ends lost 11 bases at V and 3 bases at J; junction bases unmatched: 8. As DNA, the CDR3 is TGTGCCTCTCGAAAGACAGGGGGCTACGAGCAGTACTTC. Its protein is CASRKTGGYEQYF.

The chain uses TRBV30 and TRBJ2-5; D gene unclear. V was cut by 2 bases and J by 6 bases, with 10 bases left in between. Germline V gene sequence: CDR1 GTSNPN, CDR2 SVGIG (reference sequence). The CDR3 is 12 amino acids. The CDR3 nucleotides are TGTGCCTGGAGTACGGGTTTGAAGACCCAGTACTTC. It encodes CAWSTGLKTQYF.

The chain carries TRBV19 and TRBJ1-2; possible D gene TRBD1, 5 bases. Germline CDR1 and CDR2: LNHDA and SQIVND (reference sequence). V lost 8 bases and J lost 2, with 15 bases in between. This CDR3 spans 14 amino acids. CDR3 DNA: TGTGCCAGTCATACACAGGAATCAAACTATGGCTACACCTTC. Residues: CASHTQESNYGYTF.

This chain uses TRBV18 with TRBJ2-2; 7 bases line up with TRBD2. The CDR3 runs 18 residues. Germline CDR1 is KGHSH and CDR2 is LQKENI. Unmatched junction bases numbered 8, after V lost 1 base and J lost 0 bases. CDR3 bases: TGTGCCAGCTCACCACGGGCACCTAGCGGTCCGAACACCGGGGAGCTGTTTTTT. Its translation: CASSPRAPSGPNTGELFF. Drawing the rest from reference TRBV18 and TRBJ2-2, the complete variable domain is NAGVMQNPRHLVRRRGQEARLRCSPMKGHSHVYWYRQLPEEGLKFMVYLQKENIIDESGMPKERFSAEFPKEGPSILRIQQVVRGDSAAYFCASSPRAPSGPNTGELFFGEGSRLTVL.

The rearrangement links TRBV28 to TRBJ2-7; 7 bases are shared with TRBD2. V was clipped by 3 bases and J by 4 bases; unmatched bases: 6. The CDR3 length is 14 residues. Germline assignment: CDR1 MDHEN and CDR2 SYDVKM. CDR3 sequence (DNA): TGTGCCAGCAGTTTTCGCGGGAGTGGGTACGAGCAGTACTTC. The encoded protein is CASSFRGSGYEQYF. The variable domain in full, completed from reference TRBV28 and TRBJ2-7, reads DVKVTQSSRYLVKRTGEKVFLECVQDMDHENMFWYRQDPGLGLRLIYFSYDVKMKEKGDIPEGYSVSREKKERFSLILESASTNQTSMYLCASSFRGSGYEQYFGPGTRLTVT.

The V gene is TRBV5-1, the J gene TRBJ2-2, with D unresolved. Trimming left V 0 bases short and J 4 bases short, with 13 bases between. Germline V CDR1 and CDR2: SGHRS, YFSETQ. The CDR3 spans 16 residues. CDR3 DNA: TGCGCCAGCAGCTTGGGAGGCCTACTCCGCACCGGGGAGCTGTTTTTT. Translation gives CASSLGGLLRTGELFF.

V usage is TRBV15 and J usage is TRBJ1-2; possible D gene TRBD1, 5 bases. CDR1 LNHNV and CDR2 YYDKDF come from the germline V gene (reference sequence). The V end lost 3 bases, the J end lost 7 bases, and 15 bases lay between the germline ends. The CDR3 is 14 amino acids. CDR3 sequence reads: CATSSRVGHPGYTF. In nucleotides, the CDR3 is TGTGCCACCAGCAGTAGGGTGGGGCATCCTGGCTACACCTTC.